This is a list of T cell receptor beta chains from one sample in a study of shared clonotypes between healthy human individuals. Sequencing was performed with immunoSEQ multiplex PCR; in TCRdb, only in-frame clones are kept and a portion is missing. The data show 950,000 to 1,100,000 clones, around 75% seen once. Sequencing was carried out using memory CD4+ T cells sorted from blood. These receptors were obtained from a man younger than 35 in good health. CDR3s include the opening cysteine and the closing phenylalanine or tryptophan. A D gene is named only where the DNA matches it firmly. The size entry is marked missing in some rows and otherwise reads once, few, many or a size class.

TRBJ1-6	TRBD1	TRBV11-2	.	TGTGCCAGCAGCTCCGGGACAGGTGACTCCTATAATTCACCCCTCCACTTT	CASSSGTGDSYNSPLHF
TRBJ2-3	.	TRBV5-1	.	TGCGCCAGCAGCTTGCAAGCTTCTAGTCGAGATACGCAGTATTTT	CASSLQASSRDTQYF
TRBJ2-7	.	TRBV11-2	.	TGTGCCAGCAGCTTAGGGACAACGAGCTCCTACGAGCAGTACTTC	CASSLGTTSSYEQYF
TRBJ2-7	TRBD2	TRBV29-1	.	TGCAGCGTTGAGTTGGGACTAGCGGGCCGGGCGCGCGAGCAGTACTTC	CSVELGLAGRAREQYF
TRBJ1-6	.	TRBV13	few	TGTGCCAGCAGCTTTTCAGGGTCTAATTCACCCCTCCACTTT	CASSFSGSNSPLHF
TRBJ2-7	TRBD1	TRBV19	.	TGTGCCAGTAGTATAAGGATCGGGACAGGCTACGAGCAGTACTTC	CASSIRIGTGYEQYF
TRBJ2-3	TRBD2	TRBV6-1	.	TGTGCCAGCACTCCCGGGACTAGCGCCCCGGCGCAGTATTTT	CASTPGTSAPAQYF
TRBJ2-7	.	TRBV18	.	TGTGCCAGCTCACAAGACAGGTTCGAGCAGTACTTC	CASSQDRFEQYF
TRBJ2-2	.	TRBV4-2	.	TGTGCCAGCAGCCAAGAAGGTTTAACGGCGAACACCGGGGAGCTGTTTTTT	CASSQEGLTANTGELFF
TRBJ2-3	.	TRBV7-3	.	TGTGCCAGCAGTTACCAGGGGTCCAGCTCAGATACGCAGTATTTT	CASSYQGSSSDTQYF
TRBJ1-5	.	TRBV25-1	.	TGTGCCAGCAGTGATGAGGGGCAGGGCAATCAGCCCCAGCATTTT	CASSDEGQGNQPQHF
TRBJ2-5	.	TRBV2	once	TGTGCCACCCAGATGGGGTCCGGCGAGACCCAGTACTTC	CATQMGSGETQYF
TRBJ2-6	.	TRBV6-6	.	TGTGCCAGCAGATCAGGGACAAACCTTGGGGCCAACGTCCTGACTTTC	CASRSGTNLGANVLTF
TRBJ2-5	TRBD1	TRBV6-1	once	TGTGCCAGCAGTGCCTACCGGGACAGGCAAGAGACCCAGTACTTC	CASSAYRDRQETQYF
TRBJ1-4	.	TRBV19	.	TGTGCCAGTAGTCCACGGACAGTTCCTGAAAAACTGTTTTTT	CASSPRTVPEKLFF
TRBJ2-7	TRBD1	TRBV7-6	.	TGTGCCAGCAGCAAGGGGACAGGGGGCTGGTACGAGCAGTACTTC	CASSKGTGGWYEQYF
TRBJ1-2	.	TRBV7-9	once	TGTGCCAGCACTCAGACCCCAAGCTATGGCTACACCTTC	CASTQTPSYGYTF
TRBJ1-4	TRBD1	TRBV2	few	TGTGCCAGCAGAGGGATAATGGGACAGCCTTACGGTGAAAAACTGTTTTTT	CASRGIMGQPYGEKLFF
TRBJ2-1	.	TRBV18	.	TGTGCCAGCTCAAGAGTCTCCTACAATGAGCAGTTCTTC	CASSRVSYNEQFF
TRBJ1-2	.	TRBV5-1	.	TGCGCCAGCAGCCCAGGACAAAACTATGGCTACACCTTC	CASSPGQNYGYTF
TRBJ2-5	.	TRBV5-4	.	TGTGCCAGCAGCTTTGAGGACTTGAGGGAGACCCAGTACTTC	CASSFEDLRETQYF
TRBJ1-4	.	TRBV7-3	few	TGTGCCAGCAGCTTAACGCCCTTTGAAAAACTGTTTTTT	CASSLTPFEKLFF
TRBJ1-5	TRBD1	TRBV10-3	.	TGTGCCATCAGCGATACGTTAACAGGGGCCAGCAATCAGCCCCAGCATTTT	CAISDTLTGASNQPQHF
TRBJ2-5	TRBD2	TRBV4-2	.	TGTGCCAGCAGCCAAGAGACGAGACGGGGGGGCCGGGAGACCCAGTACTTC	CASSQETRRGGRETQYF
TRBJ1-6	.	TRBV30	once	TGTGCCTGGAGTGTAGGGGCAGGAAATTCACCCCTCCACTTT	CAWSVGAGNSPLHF
TRBJ2-3	TRBD1	TRBV5-1	.	TGCGCCAGCAGCCTTTACGGACAGGAACGACCGTATTTT	CASSLYGQERPYF
TRBJ2-3	.	TRBV5-1	few	TGCGCCAGCGGCCTTGCAGGTAGCGGCCAAGATACGCAGTATTTT	CASGLAGSGQDTQYF
TRBJ1-2	.	TRBV19	.	TGTGCCAGTAGCCAAGGGACATGGAATGGCTACACCTTC	CASSQGTWNGYTF
TRBJ1-5	.	TRBV19	.	TGTGCCACTACAGGGCTCAATCAGCCCCAGCATTTT	CATTGLNQPQHF
TRBJ2-4	TRBD2	TRBV9	many	TGTGCCAGCAGCCTAACATTGGGGGGGACTAGCGAAAACATTCAGTACTTC	CASSLTLGGTSENIQYF
TRBJ1-2	.	TRBV5-1	few	TGCGCCAGCAGCTTGGTTCTTGGCGGGAGGGATGGCTACACCTTC	CASSLVLGGRDGYTF
TRBJ2-7	TRBD2	TRBV6-5	.	TGTGCCAGCAGTCCGGGACTAGCTACCTACGAGCAGTACTTC	CASSPGLATYEQYF
TRBJ2-7	TRBD1	TRBV5-4	once	TGTGCCAGCAGCTTGGGGGACAGGGTGAGGAACGAGCAGTACTTC	CASSLGDRVRNEQYF
TRBJ1-3	.	TRBV10-3	few	TGTGCCATCAGAACGGCCTCTGGAAACACCATATATTTT	CAIRTASGNTIYF
TRBJ2-2	.	TRBV6-6	.	TGTGCCAGCAGTTCTGGGGTCACCGGGGAGCTGTTTTTT	CASSSGVTGELFF
TRBJ2-3	.	TRBV5-1	.	TGCGCCAGCAGCTTACAGGGTTATTCGAGCACAGATACGCAGTATTTT	CASSLQGYSSTDTQYF
TRBJ1-4	TRBD1	TRBV7-9	.	TGTGCCAGCAGCAAACTTACCGGGACAGCGAATGAAAAACTGTTTTTT	CASSKLTGTANEKLFF
TRBJ2-5	.	TRBV20-1	.	TGCAGTGCTAGGCAAGAGACCCAGTACTTC	CSARQETQYF
TRBJ1-1	TRBD1	TRBV6-1	few	TGTGCCAGCGCGAGACAGGGTCAACCTGAAGCTTTCTTT	CASARQGQPEAFF
TRBJ2-7	.	TRBV18	few	TGTGCCAGCTCACCATACGGGCACGAGCAGTACTTC	CASSPYGHEQYF
TRBJ2-1	.	TRBV7-2	.	TGTGCCAGCAGCTTACAAACAGAAGACAATGAGCAGTTCTTC	CASSLQTEDNEQFF
TRBJ2-1	.	TRBV11-3	.	TGTGCCAGCAGCTTAGATCCTTGGTCTAAGTACAATGAGCAGTTCTTC	CASSLDPWSKYNEQFF
TRBJ1-6	TRBD1	TRBV25-1	.	TGTGCCAGCAGTGAATCTGCGGGACAGGGGAATTCACCCCTCCACTTT	CASSESAGQGNSPLHF
TRBJ2-7	TRBD2	TRBV10-3	.	TGTGCCATCAGTGAGGCGGGGCGGGGGGTCTACGAGCAGTACTTC	CAISEAGRGVYEQYF
TRBJ2-3	.	TRBV18	many	TGTGCCAGCTCAGTCTCAGATACGCAGTATTTT	CASSVSDTQYF
TRBJ2-7	.	TRBV30	.	TGTGCCTGGAGTTTGCTAGGCGAGCAGTACTTC	CAWSLLGEQYF
TRBJ2-2	.	TRBV6-4	.	TGTGCCAGCAGTGCCTGGGAAGGATCCGGGGAGCTGTTTTTT	CASSAWEGSGELFF
TRBJ2-7	.	TRBV11-2	once	TGTGCCAGCAGCAGATCCGGGTCCGTACCCTACGAGCAGTACTTC	CASSRSGSVPYEQYF
TRBJ2-7	.	TRBV4-2	few	TGTGCCAGCAGCCAAGAAAACTTTGGGTACGAGCAGTACTTC	CASSQENFGYEQYF
TRBJ1-5	TRBD1	TRBV5-4	.	TGTGCCAGCAGCCAAGAGAACAGGGGATATCAGCCCCAGCATTTT	CASSQENRGYQPQHF
TRBJ2-7	.	TRBV30	once	TGTGCCTGGTCAATGGGGTCCTACGAGCAGTACTTC	CAWSMGSYEQYF
TRBJ2-1	TRBD2	TRBV30	.	TGTGCCTGGAGCGGGGGGGAGGGGAGATTAAGCTCCTACAATGAGCAGTTCTTC	CAWSGGEGRLSSYNEQFF
TRBJ1-2	TRBD1	TRBV5-1	once	TGCGCCAGCAGCTCGACAGGGCTGGGCTACACCTTC	CASSSTGLGYTF
TRBJ2-5	.	TRBV6-5	.	TGTGCCAGCGGGATTTGGGGGGAGACCCAGTACTTC	CASGIWGETQYF
TRBJ1-4	.	TRBV6-1	.	TGTGCCAGCAGTCGCACCACAACTAATGAAAAACTGTTTTTT	CASSRTTTNEKLFF
TRBJ1-3	.	TRBV5-4	once	TGTGCCAGCAGCGGCGACAGGAGCTCTGGAAACACCATATATTTT	CASSGDRSSGNTIYF
TRBJ2-7	.	TRBV10-3	.	TGTGCCATCAGTTCCTCTCCCGAGCAGTACTTC	CAISSSPEQYF